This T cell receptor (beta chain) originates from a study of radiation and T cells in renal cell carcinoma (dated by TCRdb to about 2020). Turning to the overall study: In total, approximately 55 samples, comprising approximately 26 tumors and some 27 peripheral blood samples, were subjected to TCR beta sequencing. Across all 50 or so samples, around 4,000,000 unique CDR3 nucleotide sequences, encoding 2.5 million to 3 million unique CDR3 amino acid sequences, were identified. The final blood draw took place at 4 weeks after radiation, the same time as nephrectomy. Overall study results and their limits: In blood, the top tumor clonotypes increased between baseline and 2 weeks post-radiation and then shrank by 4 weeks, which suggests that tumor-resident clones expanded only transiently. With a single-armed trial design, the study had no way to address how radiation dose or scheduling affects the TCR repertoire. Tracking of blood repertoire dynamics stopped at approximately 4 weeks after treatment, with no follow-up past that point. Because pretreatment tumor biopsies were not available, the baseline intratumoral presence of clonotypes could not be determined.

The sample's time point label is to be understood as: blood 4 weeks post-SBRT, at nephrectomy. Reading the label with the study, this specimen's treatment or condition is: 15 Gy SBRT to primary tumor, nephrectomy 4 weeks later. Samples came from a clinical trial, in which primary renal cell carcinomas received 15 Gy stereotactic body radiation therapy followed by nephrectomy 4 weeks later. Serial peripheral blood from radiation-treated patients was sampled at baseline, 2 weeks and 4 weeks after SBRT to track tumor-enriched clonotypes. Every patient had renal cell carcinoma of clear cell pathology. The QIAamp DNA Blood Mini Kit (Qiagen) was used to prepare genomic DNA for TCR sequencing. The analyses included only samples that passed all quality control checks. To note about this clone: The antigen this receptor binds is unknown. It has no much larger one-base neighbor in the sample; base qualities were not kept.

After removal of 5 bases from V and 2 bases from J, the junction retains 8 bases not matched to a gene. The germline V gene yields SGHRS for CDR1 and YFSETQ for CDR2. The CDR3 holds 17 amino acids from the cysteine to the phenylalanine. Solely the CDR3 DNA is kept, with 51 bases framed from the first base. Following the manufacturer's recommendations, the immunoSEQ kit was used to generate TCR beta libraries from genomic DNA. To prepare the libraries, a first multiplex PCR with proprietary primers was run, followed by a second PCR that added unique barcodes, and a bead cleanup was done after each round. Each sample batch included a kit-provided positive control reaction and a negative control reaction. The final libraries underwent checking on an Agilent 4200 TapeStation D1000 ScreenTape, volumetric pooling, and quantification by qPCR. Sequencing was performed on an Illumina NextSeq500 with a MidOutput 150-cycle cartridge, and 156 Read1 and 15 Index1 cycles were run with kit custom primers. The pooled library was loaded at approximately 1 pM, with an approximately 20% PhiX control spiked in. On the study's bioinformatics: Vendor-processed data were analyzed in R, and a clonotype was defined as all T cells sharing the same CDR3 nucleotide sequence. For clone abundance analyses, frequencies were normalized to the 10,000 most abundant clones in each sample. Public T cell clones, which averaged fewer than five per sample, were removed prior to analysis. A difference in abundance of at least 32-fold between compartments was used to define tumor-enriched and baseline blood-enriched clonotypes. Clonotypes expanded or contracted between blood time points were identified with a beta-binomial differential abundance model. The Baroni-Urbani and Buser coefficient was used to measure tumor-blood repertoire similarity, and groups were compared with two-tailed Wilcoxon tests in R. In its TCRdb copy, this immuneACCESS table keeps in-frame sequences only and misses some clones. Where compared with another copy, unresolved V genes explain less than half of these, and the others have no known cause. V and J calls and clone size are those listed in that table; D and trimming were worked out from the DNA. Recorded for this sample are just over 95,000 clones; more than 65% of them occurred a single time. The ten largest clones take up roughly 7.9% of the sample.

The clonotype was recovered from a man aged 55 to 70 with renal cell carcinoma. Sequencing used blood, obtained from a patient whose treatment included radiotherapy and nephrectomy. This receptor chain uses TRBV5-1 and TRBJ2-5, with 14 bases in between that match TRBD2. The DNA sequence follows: TGCGCCAGCAGGTCAGGACTAGCGGGAGGTCTACAAGAGACCCAGTACTTC. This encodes CASRSGLAGGLQETQYF.